This TCR beta chain was sequenced for a study of T cell changes during pregnancy in multiple sclerosis (dated by TCRdb to about 2019). About the investigation overall: The study examined how the T cell repertoire changed over the course of pregnancy in women with multiple sclerosis.

As concerns this clone: Its antigen has not been determined. No quality values exist for individual bases; no much larger clone is one base distant.

Libraries were made using the immunoSEQ multiplex PCR assay. Sourced from immuneACCESS, this table was stored by TCRdb with only in-frame sequences that have V and J called. A share of the clones is absent; for the studies checked, an unresolved V gene accounts for under half, and the remainder has no known explanation. In all, the sample holds some 100,000 clones, and 80% to 95% of those were seen once. Around 3% of the sample lies in the top ten. The CDR3 covers 15 residues, taking in both the cysteine and the phenylalanine. The entry retains the CDR3 DNA only, 45 bases that are in frame from base 1. V has 1 base trimmed and J has 3 bases trimmed; junction bases matching no gene number 5. As encoded in the germline V gene, CDR1 is MNHNS while CDR2 is SASEGT.

The source of this sequence is a female donor with multiple sclerosis, enrolled in a pregnancy study. The sequencing here drew on peripheral blood, taken in the second trimester of pregnancy. The V and J segments used are TRBV6-1 and TRBJ2-7; the junction holds 8 bases that match TRBD2. CDR3 loop: CASSEGRGGFYEQYF. The DNA sequence is TGTGCCAGCAGTGAAGGTCGGGGGGGCTTCTACGAGCAGTACTTC.